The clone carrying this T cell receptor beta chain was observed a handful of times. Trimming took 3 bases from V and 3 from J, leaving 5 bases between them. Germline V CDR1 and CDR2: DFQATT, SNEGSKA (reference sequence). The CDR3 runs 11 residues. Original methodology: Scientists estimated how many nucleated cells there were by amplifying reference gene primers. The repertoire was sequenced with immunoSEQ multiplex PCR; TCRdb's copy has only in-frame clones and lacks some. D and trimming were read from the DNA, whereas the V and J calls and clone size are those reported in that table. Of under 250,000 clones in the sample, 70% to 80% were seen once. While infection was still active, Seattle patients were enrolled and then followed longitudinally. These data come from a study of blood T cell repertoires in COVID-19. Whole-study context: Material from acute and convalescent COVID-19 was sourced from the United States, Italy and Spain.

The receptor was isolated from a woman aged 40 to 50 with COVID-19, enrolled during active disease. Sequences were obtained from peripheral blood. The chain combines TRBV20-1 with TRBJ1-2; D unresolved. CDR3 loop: CSASEDYGYTF. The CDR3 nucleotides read TGCAGTGCTAGCGAGGACTATGGCTACACCTTC.